This passage covers 23 T cell receptor beta chains from one sample sequenced in a study of blood T cell repertoires in COVID-19. Measured with immunoSEQ multiplex PCR; TCRdb has only the in-frame clones, and not every one. The data show about 280,000 clones, 90% seen once. Sequencing was done on a sample of PBMCs or T cells enriched from blood (not recorded which). These receptors were collected from a woman younger than 30 with acute COVID-19.

The table lists this clone with many counts. The chain links TRBV6-4 to TRBJ2-4; possible D gene TRBD2, 6 bases. This CDR3 contains 13 residues. CDR1 and CDR2 (germline): MRHNA, SNTAGT. Trimming cost V 3 bases and J 9 bases, with 12 bases left between them. The CDR3 region is CASSDQWGGIQYF. The DNA of the CDR3 is TGTGCCAGCAGTGATCAGTGGGGAGGCATTCAGTACTTC.

The CDR3, as DNA: TGTGCCAGCAGTTACGGGGCGTATACGCAGTATTTT. It yields the protein CASSYGAYTQYF. The chain couples TRBV6-2 or TRBV6-3 to TRBJ2-3; TRBD1 is a possible D gene (5 bases). Germline V CDR1 and CDR2: MNHEY, SVGEGT. The CDR3 length is 12 residues. Trimming took 2 bases from V and 7 from J, leaving 7 bases between them.

Only one count was recorded for this clone. This CDR3 reads CASSSSTRTYEQYF. The DNA of the CDR3 is TGTGCCAGCAGCTCATCGACACGCACCTACGAGCAGTACTTC. J is TRBJ2-7 and V is TRBV11-2; no definite D call. This CDR3 contains 14 residues. Germline CDR1 reads SGHAT; CDR2 reads FQNNGV. The V end was cut by 4 bases, the J end by 2 bases, with 12 bases between.

The V call is TRBV9, the J call TRBJ2-2; 12 nucleotides match TRBD1. After removal of 1 base from V and 4 bases from J, the junction contained 5 bases not matched to a gene. The CDR3 is 17 residues long. CDR1 and CDR2 (germline): SGDLS, YYNGEE. The CDR3 nucleotides read TGTGCCAGCAGCGTAACGGGGACAGGGGGCGTCACCGGGGAGCTGTTTTTT. This encodes CASSVTGTGGVTGELFF.

V gene TRBV11-2 combines with J gene TRBJ2-3; perhaps TRBD1 as D (5 bases). CDR3 size: 17 residues. Germline V gene sequence: CDR1 SGHAT, CDR2 FQNNGV. Deletions cut 1 base from V and 2 bases from J, with 16 bases between. The CDR3 region has the DNA TGTGCCAGCAGCTTAGTCACAGGCGTCGGCACCACAGATACGCAGTATTTT. This gives the protein CASSLVTGVGTTDTQYF.

This clone was counted between two and nine times. The J gene is TRBJ2-7, the V gene TRBV27, with 9 bases fitting TRBD1. Germline V CDR1 and CDR2: MNHEY, SMNVEV (reference sequence). The trim removed 5 bases at V and 5 bases at J, leaving 10 bases unmatched. This CDR3 comprises 15 residues. DNA for the CDR3: TGTGCCAGCAGTCCAACAGGGGGCCCACTACACGAGCAGTACTTC. Protein product: CASSPTGGPLHEQYF.

The chain has TRBV2 and TRBJ2-1; TRBD2 aligns across 9 bases. Germline-derived CDR1 and CDR2 are SNHLY and FYNNEI. The CDR3 contains 17 residues. The V and J ends lost 2 bases and 7 bases, in that order; junction bases with no gene match: 12. The CDR3 DNA sequence: TGTGCCAGCAGTGAACCGGGACTAGCCCAAGGGGGGAATGAGCAGTTCTTC. Translation gives CASSEPGLAQGGNEQFF.

The V gene is TRBV5-6, the J gene TRBJ2-2; 8 bases are shared with TRBD2. CDR3 size: 15 residues. From germline, CDR1 is SGHDT and CDR2 YYEEEE. V gave up 7 bases and J gave up 2 bases; unmatched junction bases: 7. CDR3 loop: CASSLSGINTGELFF. The CDR3 bases are TGTGCCAGCTCACTTAGCGGGATTAACACCGGGGAGCTGTTTTTT.

The rearrangement uses TRBV11-2 and TRBJ1-6; 7 positions match TRBD1. The V and J ends lost 3 bases and 6 bases, in that order; junction bases with no gene match: 2. This CDR3 is 14 amino acids long. CDR1 and CDR2 from the germline V gene are SGHAT and FQNNGV. The CDR3 sequence: CASSFGTVNSPLHF. The DNA of the CDR3 is TGTGCCAGCAGCTTCGGGACAGTTAATTCACCCCTCCACTTT.

V usage is TRBV29-1 and J usage is TRBJ2-3; TRBD2 agrees at 8 bases. This CDR3 comprises 17 residues. Germline CDR1 is SQVTM and CDR2 is ANQGSEA. V lost 4 bases, J lost 4 bases, and 16 bases stayed unmatched. The CDR3 nucleotides read TGCAGCGTTGTCCAGCTAGCGGGTCTCCTCGTGGCAGATACGCAGTATTTT. This gives the protein CSVVQLAGLLVADTQYF.

The chain has TRBV5-1 and TRBJ2-5, with D perhaps matching TRBD1 (6 bases). CDR1 SGHRS and CDR2 YFSETQ come from the germline V gene. The CDR3 consists of 15 residues. Trimming removed 4 bases from V and 1 base from J, with 14 bases in between. The CDR3 spells CASSRQNRVQETQYF. For the CDR3, the DNA is TGCGCCAGCAGCCGACAGAACAGGGTCCAAGAGACCCAGTACTTC.

V is TRBV7-9 and J is TRBJ2-2; TRBD2 aligns across 10 bases. Per germline, CDR1 SEHNR and CDR2 FQNEAQ (reference sequence). The CDR3 is made up of 16 amino acids. Trimming cost V 5 bases and J 5 bases; bases outside gene matches: 8. CDR3 loop: CASSINEGLATGELFF. CDR3 sequence (DNA): TGTGCCAGCAGCATTAACGAGGGACTAGCGACCGGGGAGCTGTTTTTT.

The CDR3 sequence is CASSVQGYNSPLHF. The CDR3 bases are TGTGCCAGCAGTGTCCAGGGCTATAATTCACCCCTCCACTTT. The rearrangement joins TRBV6-4 to TRBJ1-6; maybe TRBD1 (5 bases). Trimming removed 4 bases from V and 3 bases from J, with 7 bases in between. This CDR3 region has 14 residues. In germline, CDR1 is MRHNA, CDR2 SNTAGT.

The gene calls are TRBV18 and TRBJ2-7; D is perhaps TRBD1 (5 bases). The length of the CDR3 is 13 residues. The V end was cut by 5 bases, the J end by 5 bases, with 13 bases between. CDR1 is KGHSH and CDR2 is LQKENI in the germline V gene. The CDR3 sequence is CASSLGVSNEQYF. CDR3 nucleotide sequence: TGTGCCAGCTCATTAGGGGTTAGCAACGAGCAGTACTTC.

The V and J genes are TRBV4-3 and TRBJ2-1; 7 bases fit TRBD1. The CDR3 sequence is 16 residues long. V dropped 0 bases and J dropped 6; count of bases not matched to a gene: 8. Germline CDR1 LGHNA, CDR2 YSLEER. CDR3 amino acids: CASSQDTGTASNEQFF. DNA of the CDR3: TGCGCCAGCAGCCAAGACACCGGGACAGCAAGCAATGAGCAGTTCTTC.

This chain joins TRBV6-4 and TRBJ2-3, with 7 nucleotides matching TRBD2. There are 13 residues in the CDR3. Per germline, CDR1 MRHNA and CDR2 SNTAGT. V dropped 3 bases and J dropped 5; count of bases not matched to a gene: 2. CDR3 loop: CASSEREQDTQYF. Here the CDR3 DNA reads TGTGCCAGCAGTGAGCGGGAGCAAGATACGCAGTATTTT.

This clone has just one count. The chain is built from TRBV4-2 and TRBJ1-4, with D perhaps matching TRBD1 (6 bases). The CDR3 is 17 amino acids. CDR1 is LGHNA and CDR2 is YNFKEQ in the germline V gene. The V gene lost 3 bases and the J gene lost 10 bases, with 24 bases spanning the gap. The CDR3 protein is CASSQGLNTGPSGKLFF. The CDR3 nucleotides are TGTGCCAGCAGCCAGGGGTTAAACACAGGGCCCTCCGGAAAACTGTTTTTT.

J is TRBJ1-6 and V is TRBV23-1; 10 bases map to TRBD1. TRBV23-1 is filed as an ORF, its function uncertain. V shed 0 bases and J 4 bases; nucleotides not matched to a gene: 15. This CDR3 region has 21 residues. Here the CDR3 reads CASSQSSGQGSSILYNSPLHF. The CDR3 DNA reads TGCGCCAGCAGTCAATCGTCGGGACAGGGGTCATCTATCCTTTATAATTCACCCCTCCACTTT.

This rearrangement joins TRBV6-5 to TRBJ1-1; perhaps TRBD1 as D (5 bases). Deletions cut 3 bases from V and 5 bases from J, with 10 bases between. CDR1 is MNHEY and CDR2 is SVGAGI in the germline V gene. The length of the CDR3 is 13 residues. CDR3 loop: CASSYKGRTEAFF. The CDR3 DNA is TGTGCCAGCAGTTATAAGGGGAGGACTGAAGCTTTCTTT.

The V and J genes are TRBV10-3 and TRBJ1-3, with 8 nucleotides matching TRBD1. The trim removed 4 bases at V and 0 bases at J, leaving 5 bases unmatched. The CDR3 is 16 amino acids. The V gene's germline CDR1 is ENHRY and CDR2 SYGVKD. DNA for the CDR3: TGTGCCATCAGTGGGGGACAGGCCCTCTCTGGAAACACCATATATTTT. It yields the protein CAISGGQALSGNTIYF.

A few counts support this clone. The chain employs TRBV28 and TRBJ2-7; D uncertain. The V gene's germline CDR1 is MDHEN and CDR2 SYDVKM. Trimming removed 2 bases at V and 6 bases at J, with 8 bases between. The CDR3 loop spans 12 amino acids. The CDR3 nucleotides read TGTGCCAGCAGTTTAAATTTTCTCGAGCAGTACTTC. Its translation: CASSLNFLEQYF. The whole variable domain, filled in from reference TRBV28 and TRBJ2-7, reads DVKVTQSSRYLVKRTGEKVFLECVQDMDHENMFWYRQDPGLGLRLIYFSYDVKMKEKGDIPEGYSVSREKKERFSLILESASTNQTSMYLCASSLNFLEQYFGPGTRLTVT.

CDR3 DNA sequence: TGTGCCATCTCTGCCCGACAGGGGGCGATTGGAAACACCATATATTTT. Translated, it gives CAISARQGAIGNTIYF. This rearrangement joins TRBV10-3 to TRBJ1-3; 10 bases line up with TRBD1. The CDR3 consists of 16 residues. Germline V lookup: CDR1 ENHRY, CDR2 SYGVKD. J gave up 3 bases and V 8 bases, and 10 bases lay outside the gene matches.

This sequence joins TRBV13 and TRBJ1-2; 10 positions match TRBD1. Germline lookup yields CDR1 PRHDT and CDR2 FYEKMQ (reference sequence). The CDR3 is made up of 16 amino acids. V dropped 3 bases and J dropped 6; count of bases not matched to a gene: 10. In DNA form, the CDR3 reads TGTGCCAGCAGCTTTATTCCGGGACAGGGGTTTGATGGCTACACCTTC. Its protein is CASSFIPGQGFDGYTF.